Below are 32 T cell receptor beta chains sequenced from a single sample in a study of cytomegalovirus exposure and HLA in healthy donors (dated by TCRdb to about 2017). Libraries were built with the immunoSEQ multiplex PCR assay. The multiplex PCR relied on a mix of 60 forward primers for TCR Vbeta segments and 13 reverse primers for TCR Jbeta segments. Sourced from immuneACCESS, this table was stored by TCRdb with only in-frame sequences that have V and J called. A share of the clones is absent; for the studies checked, an unresolved V gene accounts for under half, and the remainder has no known explanation. The table for this sample lists about 180,000 clones; around 80% of them were counted only once. 4.5% to 6% of the sample belongs to the ten largest clones. Sequenced input: PBMCs. These receptors all come from a man in his forties or fifties in good health and CMV-seronegative.

The chain employs TRBV6-5 and TRBJ2-5, with D perhaps matching TRBD2 (5 bases). The ends were cut back, 7 bases at V and 2 bases at J, with 11 bases in the middle. Germline V lookup: CDR1 MNHEY, CDR2 SVGAGI. The CDR3 runs to 13 residues. Written as DNA, the CDR3 is TGTGCCAGCACTCGGGGATTGCAAGAGACCCAGTACTTC. Translating it yields CASTRGLQETQYF.

This chain uses TRBV18 with TRBJ1-1; no definite D call. V was shortened by 3 bases and J by 1 base, with 9 bases between the two germline ends. There are 14 residues in the CDR3. The germline CDR1 and CDR2 sequences are KGHSH and LQKENI. The CDR3 sequence: CASSPDAENTEAFF. The CDR3 DNA is TGTGCCAGCTCACCCGATGCAGAGAACACTGAAGCTTTCTTT.

This clone was found once. Here the CDR3 DNA reads TGTGCCAGCAGCTTAGCCAGATCGAACACCGGGGAGCTGTTTTTT. It translates to CASSLARSNTGELFF. The V call is TRBV7-2, the J call TRBJ2-2; D unclear. From germline, CDR1 is SGHTA and CDR2 FQGNSA. V lost 0 bases to trimming and J lost 0 bases, with 5 bases between them. This CDR3 is 15 amino acids long.

The rearrangement joins TRBV28 to TRBJ2-3; 9 positions match TRBD1. Unmatched junction bases numbered 9, after V lost 10 bases and J lost 4 bases. Germline CDR1 is MDHEN and CDR2 is SYDVKM. This CDR3 is built from 14 residues. This chain's CDR3 is CATESGTGPDTQYF. For the CDR3, the DNA is TGTGCCACCGAATCCGGGACAGGGCCAGATACGCAGTATTTT.

V usage is TRBV19 and J usage is TRBJ1-5; D is uncertain. The CDR3 sequence is 12 residues long. CDR1 and CDR2 from the germline V gene are LNHDA and SQIVND (reference sequence). V was trimmed by 3 bases and J by 5 bases, leaving 5 bases between them. CDR3 sequence: CASSIGDQPQHF. The CDR3 coding sequence is TGTGCCAGTAGTATTGGAGATCAGCCCCAGCATTTT.

This clone appeared a single time. The junction departs from germline at one end; a sequencing error may be responsible. This rearrangement joins TRBV7-2 to TRBJ1-2; 9 positions agree with TRBD1. From germline, CDR1 is SGHTA and CDR2 FQGNSA. This CDR3 has 13 residues. CDR3 coding DNA: TGTGCCAGCAACTTACAGGGGGCGCGTGGCTACACCTTC. The encoded protein is CASNLQGARGYTF.

The chain employs TRBV4-1 and TRBJ2-5; weak D call: TRBD1 (5 bases). This CDR3 spans 15 amino acids. The germline V and J ends were trimmed by 0 bases and 0 bases, with 8 bases remaining between them. CDR1 and CDR2 (germline): MGHRA, YSYEKL. The CDR3 DNA is TGCGCCAGCAGCCAAGAGGCAGGGTACCAAGAGACCCAGTACTTC. Protein sequence: CASSQEAGYQETQYF.

The V and J genes are TRBV19 and TRBJ2-2; TRBD1 aligns across 12 bases. This CDR3 comprises 16 residues. J lost 7 bases, V lost 7 bases, and 10 bases had no gene match. Germline assignment: CDR1 LNHDA and CDR2 SQIVND (reference sequence). CDR3 protein: CASTQWDRGRVGELFF. The DNA of the CDR3 is TGTGCCAGTACTCAGTGGGACAGGGGGCGGGTCGGGGAGCTGTTTTTT.

This chain uses TRBV19 with TRBJ2-1, with 9 bases identical to TRBD2. This CDR3 contains 12 residues. The trim removed 3 bases at V and 12 bases at J, leaving 3 bases unmatched. Looked up from germline, CDR1 is LNHDA and CDR2 is SQIVND (reference sequence). CDR3 in DNA: TGTGCCAGTAGTATCTCTAGCGGGGTGCAGTTCTTC. Translated: CASSISSGVQFF. Full variable domain (missing parts from reference TRBV19 and TRBJ2-1): DGGITQSPKYLFRKEGQNVTLSCEQNLNHDAMYWYRQDPGQGLRLIYYSQIVNDFQKGDIAEGYSVSREKKESFPLTVTSAQKNPTAFYLCASSISSGVQFFGPGTRLTVL.

CDR3 coding DNA: TGTGCCAGCAGCTTGCCAGGGGGCTACGAGCAGTACTTC. It specifies CASSLPGGYEQYF. The rearrangement links TRBV5-6 to TRBJ2-5, with 7 bases that match TRBD1. Gene TRBJ2-7 matches the end of the DNA better, so the J call may be wrong. The length of the CDR3 is 13 residues. In germline, CDR1 is SGHDT, CDR2 YYEEEE.

The V gene is TRBV4-3, the J gene TRBJ2-3; 11 bases match TRBD1. Trimming removed 0 bases from V and 8 bases from J; junction bases left unmatched: 7. This CDR3 is built from 16 residues. Germline V gives CDR1 LGHNA, CDR2 YSLEER. CDR3 protein: CASSQEGQGGPGTQYF. CDR3 bases: TGCGCCAGCAGCCAAGAGGGACAGGGGGGGCCTGGTACGCAGTATTTT.

V is TRBV11-2 and J is TRBJ2-7; no clear D gene. The germline V gene encodes CDR1 SGHAT and CDR2 FQNNGV. CDR3 length: 12 amino acids. Trimming cost V 6 bases and J 10 bases, with 16 bases left between them. The CDR3 sequence is CASRLTGYFQYF. As DNA, the CDR3 is TGTGCCAGCAGATTAACCGGGTACTTCCAGTACTTC.

The chain recombines TRBV7-2 with TRBJ2-5; tentatively, D is TRBD1 (5 bases). The J call is doubtful: the DNA matches TRBJ2-7 better. CDR3 length equals 14 residues. Germline CDR1 reads SGHTA; CDR2 reads FQGNSA. The CDR3 coding sequence is TGTGCCAGCAGGTTAATGCAGGGAATATACGAGCAGTACTTC. Amino acids: CASRLMQGIYEQYF.

The chain links TRBV5-4 to TRBJ2-7; 15 nucleotides line up with TRBD2. CDR1 is SGHNT, CDR2 YYREEE, per germline (reference sequence). The CDR3 contains 19 residues. V shed 4 bases, J shed 0 bases, and the junction held 11 bases outside the gene matches. CDR3 DNA: TGTGCCAGCAGCCCCAGTATTCCGGGACTAGCGGGGGGCTCCTACGAGCAGTACTTC. Residues: CASSPSIPGLAGGSYEQYF.

The CDR3 region is CASSRVGGAKTDTQYF. Written as DNA, the CDR3 is TGCGCCAGCAGCCGGGTCGGGGGGGCCAAAACAGATACGCAGTATTTT. The rearrangement joins TRBV4-3 to TRBJ2-3; 8 bases line up with TRBD2. J gave up 3 bases and V 4 bases, and 9 bases lay outside the gene matches. The germline CDR1 and CDR2 sequences are LGHNA and YSLEER. This CDR3 is 16 amino acids long.

The chain joins TRBV7-9 to TRBJ1-1; 9 bases match TRBD1. The trim removed 1 base at V and 4 bases at J, leaving 4 bases unmatched. The CDR3 extends over 15 amino acids. Germline CDR1 reads SEHNR; CDR2 reads FQNEAQ (reference sequence). The CDR3 DNA sequence: TGTGCCAGCAGCTTAGGACAGGGGGGGAGCACTGAAGCTTTCTTT. Amino acids: CASSLGQGGSTEAFF.

The chain has TRBV4-3 and TRBJ2-4; TRBD1 matches 7 bases. This CDR3 has 14 residues. Germline trimming cut 0 bases from V and 13 bases from J; bases unmatched to any gene: 9. In germline, CDR1 is LGHNA, CDR2 YSLEER. The CDR3 sequence: CASSQDRWRTGQYF. For the CDR3, the DNA is TGCGCCAGCAGCCAAGATAGGTGGCGGACAGGCCAGTACTTC.

This chain links TRBV27 with TRBJ2-3, with TRBD2 matching 7 bases. The length of the CDR3 is 15 residues. V shed 6 bases, J shed 3 bases, and the junction held 9 bases outside the gene matches. The germline CDR1 and CDR2 sequences are MNHEY and SMNVEV (reference sequence). CDR3 residues: CASSRPGGGTDTQYF. DNA of the CDR3: TGTGCCAGCAGCCGTCCGGGGGGAGGAACAGATACGCAGTATTTT.

The CDR3 spells CASTKGYGYTF. In nucleotides, the CDR3 is TGTGCCAGCACGAAGGGGTATGGCTACACCTTC. This sequence joins TRBV6-1 and TRBJ1-2; D may be TRBD1 (5 bases). The CDR3 has 11 residues. V was clipped by 7 bases and J by 5 bases, with 8 bases between them. The germline V gene encodes CDR1 MNHNS and CDR2 SASEGT.

This CDR3 is CASTQTSGRTTQYF. The CDR3 DNA sequence: TGTGCCAGCACTCAGACTAGCGGGAGAACTACGCAGTATTTT. The chain uses TRBV2 and TRBJ2-3, with TRBD2 matching over 12 bases. Unmatched junction bases numbered 7, after V lost 7 bases and J lost 8 bases. The CDR3 sequence is 14 residues long. Germline-derived CDR1 and CDR2 are SNHLY and FYNNEI.

The chain couples TRBV29-1 to TRBJ1-1; D gene ambiguous. CDR3 length: 12 residues. V lost 3 bases to trimming and J lost 6 bases, with 11 bases between them. CDR1 is SQVTM, CDR2 ANQGSEA, per germline. The CDR3 region has the DNA TGCAGCGTTGAGGCGTTGGGCTCTGAAGCTTTCTTT. Residues: CSVEALGSEAFF.

The chain uses TRBV7-8 and TRBJ2-1; 7 bases are shared with TRBD2. The J segment lost 1 base and the V segment lost 8 bases, leaving 11 bases of the junction unmatched. Germline CDR1 SGHVS, CDR2 FQNEAQ. The CDR3 is 16 residues long. The CDR3 DNA reads as TGTGCCAGCGCCGGCCAACTAGCGCCTTCCTACAATGAGCAGTTCTTC. This gives the protein CASAGQLAPSYNEQFF.

CDR3 nucleotides: TGCGCCAGCAGTGAACAGATCAACACCGGGGAGCTGTTTTTT. Protein product: CASSEQINTGELFF. The rearrangement uses TRBV10-1 and TRBJ2-2; D gene uncertain. The CDR3 extends over 14 amino acids. Trimming stripped 3 bases from V and 2 bases from J, with 7 bases between. The germline CDR1 and CDR2 sequences are WNHNN and SYGVQD (reference sequence).

The chain links TRBV19 to TRBJ2-5; 8 bases map to TRBD2. CDR1 LNHDA and CDR2 SQIVND come from the germline V gene (reference sequence). With V trimmed by 3 bases and J by 1 base, 4 bases remained unmatched. There are 15 residues in the CDR3. The CDR3 coding sequence is TGTGCCAGTAGTATTACCGGGGGGGGCCAAGAGACCCAGTACTTC. It codes for CASSITGGGQETQYF.

This clone appeared once. The V gene is TRBV7-9, the J gene TRBJ2-1; 10 positions agree with TRBD2. CDR1 and CDR2 (germline): SEHNR, FQNEAQ (reference sequence). The ends lost 1 base at V and 8 bases at J; junction bases unmatched: 11. The CDR3 is 17 amino acids. The CDR3 DNA reads as TGTGCCAGCAGCTTAGATGGGTTAGCGGGGGGTCCCCATGAGCAGTTCTTC. Amino acid sequence: CASSLDGLAGGPHEQFF.

This chain joins TRBV9 and TRBJ2-1, with D possibly being TRBD2 (6 bases). Deletions cut 3 bases from V and 0 bases from J, with 13 bases between. The germline gives CDR1 SGDLS, CDR2 YYNGEE. The CDR3 contains 16 residues. DNA of the CDR3: TGTGCCAGCAGCGGCATGGGACTCCCCTCCTACAATGAGCAGTTCTTC. Translating it yields CASSGMGLPSYNEQFF.

This rearrangement joins TRBV4-3 to TRBJ2-1; no definite D call. V dropped 0 bases and J dropped 4 bases, with 16 bases sitting between them. From germline, CDR1 is LGHNA and CDR2 YSLEER. The CDR3 runs 17 residues. CDR3 sequence reads: CASSQDKAVTLYNEQFF. CDR3 DNA: TGCGCCAGCAGCCAAGATAAAGCTGTTACTCTATACAATGAGCAGTTCTTC.

The V call is TRBV10-3, the J call TRBJ1-3; 7 bases are a match to TRBD1. CDR3 length: 14 residues. Germline CDR1 and CDR2: ENHRY and SYGVKD. V was pared by 4 bases and J by 4 bases, with 4 bases of the junction left unmatched. Here the CDR3 DNA reads TGTGCCATCAGTGGTAGACAGGGAGGAAACACCATATATTTT. Its protein product is CAISGRQGGNTIYF.

The sample holds one count of this clone. The V and J genes are TRBV9 and TRBJ2-3, with 11 bases that match TRBD2. Germline-derived CDR1 and CDR2 are SGDLS and YYNGEE. The CDR3 is made up of 15 amino acids. Trimming cost V 2 bases and J 6 bases; bases outside gene matches: 5. The CDR3 DNA sequence: TGTGCCAGCAGCGTCGGACTAGCGGGCTGGGATACGCAGTATTTT. This encodes CASSVGLAGWDTQYF.

J is TRBJ2-3 and V is TRBV4-1; 9 nucleotides agree with TRBD2. This CDR3 spans 16 amino acids. The germline V gene has CDR1 MGHRA and CDR2 YSYEKL. V lost 4 bases to trimming and J lost 5 bases; unmatched junction nucleotides: 10. This CDR3 reads CASSLVASGGRDTQYF. DNA for the CDR3: TGCGCCAGCAGCCTCGTGGCCAGCGGGGGGCGAGATACGCAGTATTTT.

With regard to this clone: A junction end diverges from the germline sequence, so it may reflect a read error. The chain has TRBV7-2 and TRBJ1-5, with a weak D call TRBD1 (5 bases). Germline-derived CDR1 and CDR2 are SGHTA and FQGNSA. The CDR3 totals 13 residues. As DNA, the CDR3 is TGTGCCAGCAGCCCACGGCAAGATTCGGACACGGATTTT. This codes for CASSPRQDSDTDF. The full variable domain, in which reference TRBV7-2 and TRBJ1-5 provide the parts outside the CDR3, is GAGVSQSPSNKVTEKGKDVELRCDPISGHTALYWYRQSLGQGLEFLIYFQGNSAPDKSGLPSDRFSAERTGGSVSTLTIQRTQQEDSAVYLCASSPRQDSDTDFGDGTRLSIL.

This CDR3 reads CASSAEFRLSYGYTF. DNA of the CDR3: TGTGCCAGCAGCGCGGAGTTCCGACTCTCTTATGGCTACACCTTC. The gene calls are TRBV7-2 and TRBJ1-2; D gene uncertain. Trimming left V 5 bases short and J 5 bases short, with 18 bases between. From germline, CDR1 is SGHTA and CDR2 FQGNSA. The CDR3 covers 15 residues.